One sample yielded the 28 T cell receptor beta chains listed below, sequenced in a study of blood T cell repertoires in COVID-19. The table came from immunoSEQ multiplex PCR; TCRdb's copy has only in-frame clones and leaves some out. In the table there are fewer than 250,000 clones, approximately 87% of which are singletons. Sequencing was carried out using peripheral blood. These receptors were collected from a woman aged 45-65 years with acute or convalescent COVID-19.

V gene TRBV5-6 combines with J gene TRBJ2-5, with D possibly TRBD1 on 5 matching bases. Trimming took off 6 bases at V and 5 bases at J, with 17 bases between the two ends. CDR3 size: 14 residues. From germline, CDR1 is SGHDT and CDR2 YYEEEE. CDR3 sequence (DNA): TGTGCCAGCAATCAGGGTAATCGCGTGGAGACCCAGTACTTC. The encoded protein is CASNQGNRVETQYF.

This chain joins TRBV11-2 and TRBJ1-3, with 9 nucleotides matching TRBD1. CDR3 length: 16 residues. Trimming cost V 6 bases and J 2 bases; bases outside gene matches: 8. CDR1 is SGHAT, CDR2 FQNNGV, per germline. The CDR3 protein is CASRGNRGQAGNTIYF. The CDR3 coding sequence is TGTGCCAGCAGGGGTAACAGGGGGCAAGCTGGAAACACCATATATTTT. Drawing the rest from reference TRBV11-2 and TRBJ1-3, the complete variable domain is EAGVAQSPRYKIIEKRQSVAFWCNPISGHATLYWYQQILGQGPKLLIQFQNNGVVDDSQLPKDRFSAERLKGVDSTLKIQPAKLEDSAVYLCASRGNRGQAGNTIYFGEGSWLTVV.

The V gene is TRBV29-1, the J gene TRBJ1-5; weak D call: TRBD1 (5 bases). The germline V gene has CDR1 SQVTM and CDR2 ANQGSEA. This CDR3 is built from 14 residues. The germline V and J ends were trimmed by 6 bases and 2 bases, with 14 bases remaining between them. The CDR3 spells CSVSRGGGNQPQHF. The CDR3 coding sequence is TGCAGCGTCTCGCGCGGGGGAGGCAATCAGCCCCAGCATTTT.

The V gene is TRBV6-5, the J gene TRBJ1-3, with D perhaps matching TRBD1 (5 bases). The V end lost 7 bases, the J end lost 0 bases, and 10 bases lay between the germline ends. The CDR3 is made up of 14 amino acids. CDR1 is MNHEY, CDR2 SVGAGI, per germline. DNA for the CDR3: TGTGCCAGCACCCGGGGGAGCTCTGGAAACACCATATATTTT. Protein: CASTRGSSGNTIYF.

This chain connects TRBV19 to TRBJ1-1; a weak D match, TRBD1 (5 bases). The CDR3 has 13 amino acids. The germline CDR1 and CDR2 sequences are LNHDA and SQIVND (reference sequence). The V and J ends lost 5 bases and 1 base respectively, with 8 bases between them. CDR3 protein: CASSAQGNTEAFF. CDR3 nucleotide sequence: TGTGCCAGTAGTGCCCAGGGGAACACTGAAGCTTTCTTT.

The V call is TRBV11-3, the J call TRBJ2-3, with D maybe TRBD1 (5 bases). Germline V CDR1 and CDR2: SGHNT, YENEEA. Deletions cut 5 bases from V and 1 base from J, with 10 bases between. This CDR3 is built from 14 residues. This CDR3 is CASSPGWGTDTQYF. For the CDR3, the DNA is TGTGCCAGCAGCCCAGGGTGGGGCACAGATACGCAGTATTTT.

This chain links TRBV19 with TRBJ2-3; D might be TRBD1 (6 bases). Deletions cut 6 bases from V and 3 bases from J, with 13 bases between. The CDR3 has 14 residues. Germline V lookup: CDR1 LNHDA, CDR2 SQIVND (reference sequence). In DNA form, the CDR3 reads TGTGCCAGTAGCGACAGGTTCCGGACAGATACGCAGTATTTT. Protein: CASSDRFRTDTQYF.

This chain uses TRBV30 with TRBJ1-4, with TRBD1 matching over 8 bases. The V segment lost 1 base and the J segment 7 bases; nucleotides outside the gene matches: 8. Germline V gives CDR1 GTSNPN, CDR2 SVGIG (reference sequence). The CDR3 is 15 amino acids. The CDR3 nucleotides are TGTGCCTGGAGTGGCCTCAGGGGGCGGCTTGAAAAACTGTTTTTT. Its protein is CAWSGLRGRLEKLFF.

This rearrangement joins TRBV9 to TRBJ2-1, with TRBD1 as a possible D gene (5 bases). Germline assignment: CDR1 SGDLS and CDR2 YYNGEE. V was cut by 0 bases and J by 9 bases, with 19 bases left in between. The CDR3 consists of 16 residues. The chain's CDR3 is CASSVGLVGVSGEQFF. In DNA, the CDR3 is TGTGCCAGCAGCGTAGGCCTGGTAGGGGTATCGGGTGAGCAGTTCTTC.

The J gene is TRBJ1-4, the V gene TRBV4-2; TRBD1 matches at 11 bases. Germline loops: CDR1 LGHNA, CDR2 YNFKEQ. CDR3 length: 15 residues. J was trimmed by 6 bases and V by 3 bases; bases with no gene match: 3. CDR3 nucleotides: TGTGCCAGCAGCCAGAGGACAGGGGGCGATGAAAAACTGTTTTTT. Residues: CASSQRTGGDEKLFF.

V usage is TRBV4-3 and J usage is TRBJ1-1; the D gene is possibly TRBD1 (6 bases). CDR1 and CDR2 from the germline V gene are LGHNA and YSLEER. This CDR3 spans 15 amino acids. The V and J ends lost 3 bases and 4 bases respectively, with 15 bases between them. The CDR3 nucleotides read TGCGCCAGCAGCCAGGAACAGGGTTTTGTCACTGAAGCTTTCTTT. This codes for CASSQEQGFVTEAFF.

The chain couples TRBV3-1 (or the pseudogene TRBV3-2) to TRBJ2-1; 9 nucleotides agree with TRBD2. This CDR3 is built from 15 residues. Germline-derived CDR1 and CDR2 are LGHDT and YNNKEL (reference sequence). Trimming at V came to 4 bases and at J to 8 bases, leaving 9 bases not matched to a gene. The CDR3 is CASSPSGLAGHEQFF. The DNA of the CDR3 is TGTGCCAGCAGCCCCTCTGGTCTAGCGGGGCATGAGCAGTTCTTC.

V and J are TRBV29-1 and TRBJ1-2; D gene unclear. The CDR3 sequence is 14 residues long. Germline V gene lookup returns CDR1 SQVTM and CDR2 ANQGSEA. V was cut by 4 bases and J by 1 base, with 13 bases left in between. The CDR3 DNA reads as TGCAGCGTTGGGGGAGGCCCACTTAACTATGGCTACACCTTC. This encodes CSVGGGPLNYGYTF.

The chain links TRBV7-9 to TRBJ2-1; D may be TRBD1 (5 bases). CDR3 size: 15 residues. V shed 1 base and J shed 0 bases, with 7 bases lying between them. Germline CDR1 SEHNR, CDR2 FQNEAQ (reference sequence). DNA for the CDR3: TGTGCCAGCAGCTTAGGGCAGGGCTCCTACAATGAGCAGTTCTTC. As protein: CASSLGQGSYNEQFF. Together with reference TRBV7-9 and TRBJ2-1, the CDR3 gives the full variable domain: DTGVSQNPRHKITKRGQNVTFRCDPISEHNRLYWYRQTLGQGPEFLTYFQNEAQLEKSRLLSDRFSAERPKGSFSTLEIQRTEQGDSAMYLCASSLGQGSYNEQFFGPGTRLTVL.

The rearrangement joins TRBV7-9 to TRBJ1-2; 9 positions agree with TRBD1. This CDR3 spans 14 amino acids. From germline, CDR1 is SEHNR and CDR2 FQNEAQ (reference sequence). The V segment lost 5 bases and the J segment 4 bases; nucleotides outside the gene matches: 5. The CDR3, as DNA: TGTGCCAGCAGCATGGACAGGGGAACCTATGGCTACACCTTC. It yields the protein CASSMDRGTYGYTF.

J is TRBJ2-2 and V is TRBV5-4; TRBD2 aligns across 7 bases. V was pared by 4 bases and J by 6 bases, with 9 bases of the junction left unmatched. From germline, CDR1 is SGHNT and CDR2 YYREEE (reference sequence). The CDR3 spans 15 residues. The CDR3 DNA follows: TGTGCCAGCAGCCGAGGGACTATCGAGCCCGGGGAGCTGTTTTTT. Residues: CASSRGTIEPGELFF.

The V call is TRBV11-2, the J call TRBJ1-3; TRBD1 aligns across 8 bases. The CDR3 is 16 amino acids. Per germline, CDR1 SGHAT and CDR2 FQNNGV. V gave up 5 bases and J gave up 3 bases; unmatched junction bases: 9. This CDR3 reads CASSPSTGVGGNTIYF. The DNA of the CDR3 is TGTGCCAGCAGCCCCTCGACAGGGGTGGGTGGAAACACCATATATTTT.

The genes are TRBV19 and TRBJ2-7, with 15 positions matching TRBD2. The germline V gene encodes CDR1 LNHDA and CDR2 SQIVND (reference sequence). The CDR3 loop spans 15 amino acids. J lost 0 bases, V lost 10 bases, and 4 bases had no gene match. CDR3 DNA: TGTGCCACCGGACTAGCGGGAGGGCGCTCCTACGAGCAGTACTTC. Protein product: CATGLAGGRSYEQYF.

The V and J genes are TRBV18 and TRBJ2-7, with D unresolved. The germline gives CDR1 KGHSH, CDR2 LQKENI. V gave up 4 bases and J gave up 3 bases, with 7 bases separating them. The CDR3 is 12 residues long. As DNA, the CDR3 is TGTGCCAGCTCACACCCTAGCTACGAGCAGTACTTC. Translation gives CASSHPSYEQYF.

The genes are TRBV21-1 and TRBJ2-5; the table's TRBD1 call for D was not verified on the DNA. TRBV21-1 has pseudogene status. The CDR3 is 18 residues long. This CDR3 reads CASSKETPGQGASETQYF. As DNA, the CDR3 is TGTGCCAGCAGCAAAGAGACGCCGGGACAGGGGGCGAGTGAGACCCAGTACTTC.

The J gene is TRBJ1-4, the V gene TRBV30; TRBD1 matches 7 bases. V shed 2 bases and J 4 bases; nucleotides not matched to a gene: 4. The CDR3 consists of 14 residues. Germline V gene lookup returns CDR1 GTSNPN and CDR2 SVGIG (reference sequence). CDR3: CAWSRRGLNEKLFF. Written as DNA, the CDR3 is TGTGCCTGGAGTCGAAGGGGGCTTAATGAAAAACTGTTTTTT.

This rearrangement joins TRBV30 to TRBJ2-3, with 7 positions matching TRBD2. The CDR3 has 12 residues. CDR1 and CDR2 (germline): GTSNPN, SVGIG (reference sequence). The trim removed 4 bases at V and 8 bases at J, leaving 6 bases unmatched. CDR3 bases: TGTGCCTGGACTGGGGGGGGAGGTACGCAGTATTTT. The encoded protein is CAWTGGGGTQYF.

The chain joins TRBV20-1 to TRBJ2-5; D call uncertain. Germline values: CDR1 DFQATT, CDR2 SNEGSKA (reference sequence). Trimming removed 6 bases at V and 4 bases at J, with 9 bases between. The CDR3 totals 11 residues. The CDR3 DNA reads TGCAGTGCCAGGTATCCAGAGACCCAGTACTTC. Its translation: CSARYPETQYF.

The rearrangement joins TRBV11-2 to TRBJ1-3; D is ambiguous. This CDR3 comprises 14 residues. From germline, CDR1 is SGHAT and CDR2 FQNNGV. The V end lost 0 bases, the J end lost 4 bases, and 7 bases lay between the germline ends. CDR3 residues: CASSLDPAGNTIYF. The CDR3 DNA follows: TGTGCCAGCAGCTTAGATCCCGCGGGAAACACCATATATTTT.

V usage is TRBV29-1 and J usage is TRBJ1-4; perhaps TRBD1 as D (5 bases). Looked up from germline, CDR1 is SQVTM and CDR2 is ANQGSEA. V was pared by 5 bases and J by 5 bases, with 18 bases between. This CDR3 comprises 15 residues. The CDR3 DNA sequence: TGCAGCGTTTATACAACCGGACAACGGAATGAAAAACTGTTTTTT. Residues: CSVYTTGQRNEKLFF.

V usage is TRBV6-6 and J usage is TRBJ2-5; 8 positions agree with TRBD1. The junction had 3 bases not matched to a gene; V was cut back by 0 bases and J by 6 bases. Germline loops: CDR1 MNHNY, CDR2 SVGAGI (reference sequence). CDR3 size: 14 residues. The CDR3, as DNA: TGTGCCAGCAGTTACTCGTGGACAGGGAAGACCCAGTACTTC. Translated, it gives CASSYSWTGKTQYF.

The V and J genes are TRBV19 and TRBJ2-7; the match to TRBD1 covers 10 bases. Germline lookup yields CDR1 LNHDA and CDR2 SQIVND (reference sequence). The CDR3 loop spans 16 amino acids. The junction had 8 bases not matched to a gene; V was cut back by 3 bases and J by 3 bases. The CDR3 here is CASSIRGGTGDYEQYF. In nucleotides, the CDR3 is TGTGCCAGTAGTATCCGGGGCGGGACAGGGGACTACGAGCAGTACTTC.

This clone occurred once. V is TRBV7-9 and J is TRBJ2-5, with 7 nucleotides matching TRBD2. V shed 5 bases, J shed 3 bases, and the junction held 3 bases outside the gene matches. The CDR3 is 13 amino acids. The V gene's germline CDR1 is SEHNR and CDR2 FQNEAQ (reference sequence). CDR3 in amino acids: CASSGAGEETQYF. DNA for the CDR3: TGTGCCAGCAGCGGGGCGGGGGAAGAGACCCAGTACTTC. Full variable domain (rest looked up from reference TRBV7-9 and TRBJ2-5): DTGVSQNPRHKITKRGQNVTFRCDPISEHNRLYWYRQTLGQGPEFLTYFQNEAQLEKSRLLSDRFSAERPKGSFSTLEIQRTEQGDSAMYLCASSGAGEETQYFGPGTRLLVL.